A selection of T cell receptor beta chains follows, all from one sample in a study of cytomegalovirus exposure and HLA in healthy donors. Here immunoSEQ multiplex PCR was the method, and the copy in TCRdb shows in-frame clones only, minus some. The sample carries under 200,000 clones, roughly 80% recorded once. Source material: PBMCs. Receptors originate from a male donor in good health and CMV-seropositive. Both conserved end residues are part of each CDR3. The order of the fields is clone size, J gene, D gene, V gene, CDR3 protein, CDR3 DNA. D genes are given only for firm matches. Size tells how often a clone was seen (once, few, many) or the class of an expanded clone, and some rows leave it out.

clone_size: .
j_call: TRBJ2-5
d_call: TRBD1
v_call: TRBV2
cdr3_aa: CASIRDRLKRNQETQYF
cdr3_nt: TGTGCCAGCATCCGGGACAGGTTGAAACGTAACCAAGAGACCCAGTACTTC

clone_size: .
j_call: TRBJ2-7
d_call: .
v_call: TRBV7-6
cdr3_aa: CASVSGKGSYEQYF
cdr3_nt: TGTGCCAGCGTCTCTGGTAAGGGGTCCTACGAGCAGTACTTC

clone_size: .
j_call: TRBJ2-5
d_call: .
v_call: TRBV5-1
cdr3_aa: CASSLPSETQYF
cdr3_nt: TGCGCCAGCAGCTTGCCCTCGGAGACCCAGTACTTC

clone_size: few
j_call: TRBJ1-5
d_call: .
v_call: TRBV4-1
cdr3_aa: CASSQEASGVSNQPQHF
cdr3_nt: TGCGCCAGCAGCCAAGAAGCGTCGGGGGTTAGCAATCAGCCCCAGCATTTT

clone_size: .
j_call: TRBJ2-7
d_call: .
v_call: TRBV27
cdr3_aa: CASSLFSDSRYEQYF
cdr3_nt: TGTGCCAGCAGTTTATTCTCAGATTCCAGGTACGAGCAGTACTTC

clone_size: .
j_call: TRBJ2-7
d_call: .
v_call: TRBV6-6
cdr3_aa: CAAGVGTYEQYF
cdr3_nt: TGTGCCGCGGGCGTCGGTACCTACGAGCAGTACTTC

clone_size: .
j_call: TRBJ2-1
d_call: TRBD2
v_call: TRBV14
cdr3_aa: CASSLRLATLDNEQFF
cdr3_nt: TGTGCCAGCAGCCTAAGACTAGCCACCCTTGACAATGAGCAGTTCTTC

clone_size: .
j_call: TRBJ2-2
d_call: .
v_call: TRBV5-1
cdr3_aa: CASSLVTGSGELFF
cdr3_nt: TGCGCCAGCAGCTTGGTCACAGGGTCCGGGGAGCTGTTTTTT

clone_size: .
j_call: TRBJ1-5
d_call: TRBD1
v_call: TRBV7-9
cdr3_aa: CASSPLTGNNQPQHF
cdr3_nt: TGTGCCAGCAGCCCCCTGACAGGGAACAATCAGCCCCAGCATTTT

clone_size: .
j_call: TRBJ2-5
d_call: TRBD1
v_call: TRBV15
cdr3_aa: CATLPSGQGRETQYF
cdr3_nt: TGTGCCACCCTCCCCTCGGGACAGGGGAGAGAGACCCAGTACTTC

clone_size: once
j_call: TRBJ1-3
d_call: .
v_call: TRBV28
cdr3_aa: CASSFGGGPSSGNTIYF
cdr3_nt: TGTGCCAGCAGTTTTGGGGGAGGACCGTCCTCTGGAAACACCATATATTTT

clone_size: .
j_call: TRBJ1-2
d_call: .
v_call: TRBV5-4
cdr3_aa: CASSLRREGYYGYTF
cdr3_nt: TGTGCCAGCAGCTTGCGTAGGGAGGGGTACTATGGCTACACCTTC

clone_size: .
j_call: TRBJ1-5
d_call: .
v_call: TRBV19
cdr3_aa: CAIQGRFNQPQHF
cdr3_nt: TGTGCCATCCAGGGGCGGTTCAATCAGCCCCAGCATTTT

clone_size: .
j_call: TRBJ2-7
d_call: TRBD1
v_call: TRBV6-5
cdr3_aa: CASSYSGQGTYEQYF
cdr3_nt: TGTGCCAGCAGTTACTCGGGACAGGGGACCTACGAGCAGTACTTC

clone_size: once
j_call: TRBJ2-3
d_call: .
v_call: TRBV5-1
cdr3_aa: CASSLDGGPGTDTQYF
cdr3_nt: TGCGCCAGCAGCTTGGACGGGGGGCCTGGCACAGATACGCAGTATTTT

clone_size: .
j_call: TRBJ1-2
d_call: .
v_call: TRBV5-1
cdr3_aa: CASSSGGSPTSGYTF
cdr3_nt: TGCGCCAGCAGCTCTGGCGGGAGCCCGACCTCGGGCTACACCTTC

clone_size: once
j_call: TRBJ1-1
d_call: .
v_call: TRBV5-1
cdr3_aa: CASSFDDSTEAFF
cdr3_nt: TGCGCCAGCAGCTTCGACGACAGCACTGAAGCTTTCTTT

clone_size: .
j_call: TRBJ1-5
d_call: TRBD1
v_call: TRBV6-4
cdr3_aa: CASSAEDRGSNQPQHF
cdr3_nt: TGTGCCAGCAGTGCCGAGGACAGGGGAAGCAATCAGCCCCAGCATTTT

clone_size: few
j_call: TRBJ2-3
d_call: .
v_call: TRBV4-1
cdr3_aa: CASSQEGTSTDTQYF
cdr3_nt: TGCGCCAGCAGCCAAGAGGGGACTTCAACAGATACGCAGTATTTT

clone_size: .
j_call: TRBJ2-5
d_call: TRBD2
v_call: TRBV14
cdr3_aa: CASSHSPGLAGGETQYF
cdr3_nt: TGTGCCAGCAGCCACTCACCGGGACTAGCGGGAGGAGAGACCCAGTACTTC

clone_size: .
j_call: TRBJ1-1
d_call: .
v_call: TRBV4-2
cdr3_aa: CASSQEALMNTEAFF
cdr3_nt: TGTGCCAGCAGCCAAGAGGCCCTCATGAACACTGAAGCTTTCTTT

clone_size: .
j_call: TRBJ1-1
d_call: .
v_call: TRBV5-1
cdr3_aa: CASSLGHMNTEAFF
cdr3_nt: TGCGCCAGCAGCTTGGGTCACATGAACACTGAAGCTTTCTTT

clone_size: .
j_call: TRBJ2-3
d_call: TRBD1
v_call: TRBV19
cdr3_aa: CASTMDRTGLDTQYF
cdr3_nt: TGTGCCAGTACCATGGATAGGACAGGGCTGGATACGCAGTATTTT

clone_size: few
j_call: TRBJ2-3
d_call: .
v_call: TRBV7-6
cdr3_aa: CASSARLAGGRISSTDTQYF
cdr3_nt: TGTGCCAGCAGCGCCCGACTTGCCGGGGGGCGAATCTCTAGCACAGATACGCAGTATTTT

clone_size: .
j_call: TRBJ1-3
d_call: .
v_call: TRBV5-1
cdr3_aa: CASSVGSSSGNTIYF
cdr3_nt: TGCGCCAGCAGCGTCGGGTCCAGCTCTGGAAACACCATATATTTT

clone_size: .
j_call: TRBJ2-3
d_call: TRBD2
v_call: TRBV10-3
cdr3_aa: CATTSGSWKDTQYF
cdr3_nt: TGTGCCACCACTAGCGGGAGTTGGAAAGATACGCAGTATTTT